One TCR beta chain is described in this entry. These data originate in a study of T cell changes during pregnancy in multiple sclerosis. TCRdb's copy holds only in-frame clones and misses some; the assay was immunoSEQ multiplex PCR. The table lists 59,000 or so clones, 80% to 95% of them singletons. The receptor comes from a female donor in good health, enrolled as a control in a pregnancy study. Sequenced here: peripheral blood, sampled in the third trimester of pregnancy.

In DNA, the CDR3 is TGTGCCAGCAGCGAACAGGGGCTAAACACTGAAGCTTTCTTT. It yields the protein CASSEQGLNTEAFF. The chain is built from TRBV7-9 and TRBJ1-1; TRBD1 matches 7 bases. The CDR3 sequence is 14 residues long. Germline V gives CDR1 SEHNR, CDR2 FQNEAQ (reference sequence). V gave up 5 bases and J gave up 2 bases; unmatched junction bases: 5.